These 31 T cell receptor beta chains were all obtained from the same sample, sequenced in a study of cytotoxic CD8 clonotypes in ibrutinib-treated CLL. Sequencing was performed with immunoSEQ multiplex PCR; in TCRdb, only in-frame clones are kept and a portion is missing. The sample lists 120,000 to 150,000 clones, approximately 80% seen once, with around 30% in the top ten. The sample in question was PBMCs, obtained after 12 months of ibrutinib treatment. The receptor source for this set is a human donor with chronic lymphocytic leukemia.

The rearrangement joins TRBV11-2 to TRBJ2-5; D is undetermined. Trimming shortened V by 2 bases and J by 2 bases, and 6 bases separated the two germline ends. The length of the CDR3 is 13 residues. Germline lookup yields CDR1 SGHAT and CDR2 FQNNGV. CDR3 in amino acids: CASSLLQQETQYF. The DNA for the CDR3 is TGTGCCAGCAGCTTACTCCAACAAGAGACCCAGTACTTC. The complete variable domain, with remaining parts taken from reference TRBV11-2 and TRBJ2-5, reads EAGVAQSPRYKIIEKRQSVAFWCNPISGHATLYWYQQILGQGPKLLIQFQNNGVVDDSQLPKDRFSAERLKGVDSTLKIQPAKLEDSAVYLCASSLLQQETQYFGPGTRLLVL.

Remarks on this clone: Other nucleotide sequences from this sample produce the same CDR3. The chain is built from TRBV9 and TRBJ2-1; D possibly matches TRBD1 or TRBD2 (5 bases each). In germline, CDR1 is SGDLS, CDR2 YYNGEE. V lost 0 bases to trimming and J lost 0 bases, with 10 bases between them. This CDR3 is 16 amino acids long. The CDR3 coding sequence is TGTGCCAGCAGCGTAGCTTGGGGGTCCTCCTACAATGAGCAGTTCTTC. It is translated as CASSVAWGSSYNEQFF.

V is TRBV5-1 and J is TRBJ2-2, with a possible D match to TRBD1 (6 bases). Trimming shortened V by 1 base and J by 1 base, and 14 bases separated the two germline ends. Germline V gene lookup returns CDR1 SGHRS and CDR2 YFSETQ. The CDR3 runs 17 residues. The CDR3 region is CASSLLPGTQNTGELFF. The CDR3 DNA sequence: TGCGCCAGCAGCTTGTTGCCCGGGACACAGAACACCGGGGAGCTGTTTTTT. Using reference TRBV5-1 and TRBJ2-2 for the parts outside the CDR3, the full variable domain is KAGVTQTPRYLIKTRGQQVTLSCSPISGHRSVSWYQQTPGQGLQFLFEYFSETQRNKGNFPGRFSGRQFSNSRSEMNVSTLELGDSALYLCASSLLPGTQNTGELFFGEGSRLTVL.

V is TRBV6-5 and J is TRBJ2-7; D remains unclear. The V end was cut by 1 base, the J end by 0 bases, with 13 bases between. The CDR3 is 16 amino acids. Germline values: CDR1 MNHEY, CDR2 SVGAGI. For the CDR3, the DNA is TGTGCCAGCAGTTACTTAACCACCGTGCACTCCTACGAGCAGTACTTC. This codes for CASSYLTTVHSYEQYF.

The chain recombines TRBV2 with TRBJ2-5; 8 bases line up with TRBD2. Losses at the gene ends were 4 bases for V and 2 bases for J; bases not matched to a gene: 6. This CDR3 region has 15 residues. Germline V gene sequence: CDR1 SNHLY, CDR2 FYNNEI. The CDR3 region has the DNA TGTGCCAGCAGTGGGGTAGCGGGACCACAAGAGACCCAGTACTTC. Translation: CASSGVAGPQETQYF. The variable domain in full, completed from reference TRBV2 and TRBJ2-5, reads EPEVTQTPSHQVTQMGQEVILRCVPISNHLYFYWYRQILGQKVEFLVSFYNNEISEKSEIFDDQFSVERPDGSNFTLKIRSTKLEDSAMYFCASSGVAGPQETQYFGPGTRLLVL.

This clone has only one observation. The DNA for the CDR3 is TGTGCCAGCAGCTTAGGCATGGCGGGACCCTACGAGCAGTACTTC. Protein product: CASSLGMAGPYEQYF. The chain recombines TRBV7-9 with TRBJ2-7; TRBD2 is a possible D gene (6 bases). CDR1 and CDR2 (germline): SEHNR, FQNEAQ (reference sequence). The V gene lost 1 base and the J gene lost 2 bases, with 12 bases spanning the gap. This CDR3 has 15 amino acids.

The chain recombines TRBV28 with TRBJ1-1; tentatively, D is TRBD1 (5 bases). Trimming stripped 3 bases from V and 0 bases from J, with 14 bases between. CDR1 MDHEN and CDR2 SYDVKM come from the germline V gene. This CDR3 has 16 residues. The CDR3 protein is CASSFGGPAVNTEAFF. In nucleotides, the CDR3 is TGTGCCAGCAGTTTTGGGGGTCCCGCGGTGAACACTGAAGCTTTCTTT.

This chain uses TRBV19 with TRBJ1-4, with D unclear. CDR3 length: 15 residues. CDR1 and CDR2 from the germline V gene are LNHDA and SQIVND (reference sequence). Trimming shortened V by 3 bases and J by 0 bases, and 8 bases separated the two germline ends. This CDR3 is CASSMKQPTNEKLFF. For the CDR3, the DNA is TGTGCCAGTAGTATGAAACAGCCAACTAATGAAAAACTGTTTTTT. The full variable domain, in which reference TRBV19 and TRBJ1-4 provide the parts outside the CDR3, is DGGITQSPKYLFRKEGQNVTLSCEQNLNHDAMYWYRQDPGQGLRLIYYSQIVNDFQKGDIAEGYSVSREKKESFPLTVTSAQKNPTAFYLCASSMKQPTNEKLFFGSGTQLSVL.

The chain links TRBV5-1 to TRBJ1-3, with D maybe TRBD1 (5 bases). Trimming took off 7 bases at V and 0 bases at J, with 11 bases between the two ends. Germline V gene lookup returns CDR1 SGHRS and CDR2 YFSETQ. The CDR3 loop spans 14 amino acids. CDR3 in amino acids: CASEQDGSGNTIYF. In DNA form, the CDR3 reads TGCGCCAGCGAACAGGACGGCTCTGGAAACACCATATATTTT. Based on the CDR3 plus reference TRBV5-1 and TRBJ1-3, the full variable domain is KAGVTQTPRYLIKTRGQQVTLSCSPISGHRSVSWYQQTPGQGLQFLFEYFSETQRNKGNFPGRFSGRQFSNSRSEMNVSTLELGDSALYLCASEQDGSGNTIYFGEGSWLTVV.

J is TRBJ2-1 and V is TRBV6-6; D possibly corresponds to TRBD1 (6 bases). The V end lost 6 bases, the J end lost 2 bases, and 14 bases lay between the germline ends. The CDR3 spans 15 residues. CDR1 MNHNY and CDR2 SVGAGI come from the germline V gene (reference sequence). The CDR3 here is CASSNRENAYNEQFF. The DNA for the CDR3 is TGTGCCAGCAGCAACAGGGAAAACGCCTACAATGAGCAGTTCTTC.

This rearrangement joins TRBV19 to TRBJ2-2, with unresolved D. The ends were cut back, 3 bases at V and 3 bases at J, with 8 bases in the middle. This CDR3 comprises 14 residues. The germline CDR1 and CDR2 sequences are LNHDA and SQIVND (reference sequence). The CDR3 spells CASSMGTDTGELFF. The CDR3 DNA reads as TGTGCCAGTAGTATGGGTACCGACACCGGGGAGCTGTTTTTT.

V and J are TRBV11-2 and TRBJ1-3; 7 nucleotides agree with TRBD1. This CDR3 is 16 amino acids long. Germline V gives CDR1 SGHAT, CDR2 FQNNGV. Germline trimming cut 5 bases from V and 2 bases from J; bases unmatched to any gene: 9. CDR3 DNA sequence: TGTGCCAGCAGCACCTCGACAGGGTCCACTGGAAACACCATATATTTT. Amino acids: CASSTSTGSTGNTIYF.

The rearrangement joins TRBV7-3 to TRBJ2-3; 8 bases line up with TRBD2. Germline-derived CDR1 and CDR2 are SGHTA and FQGTGA. The CDR3 covers 15 residues. V dropped 5 bases and J dropped 4; count of bases not matched to a gene: 8. The CDR3 spells CASSTPGGVADTQYF. The CDR3, as DNA: TGTGCCAGCAGCACTCCCGGGGGGGTGGCAGATACGCAGTATTTT.

This chain uses TRBV19 with TRBJ2-7; D may correspond to TRBD1 or TRBD2 (5 bases each). Germline loops: CDR1 LNHDA, CDR2 SQIVND (reference sequence). V shed 8 bases and J shed 3 bases, with 14 bases lying between them. The CDR3 runs to 13 residues. CDR3 sequence reads: CASASGTVYEQYF. The CDR3, as DNA: TGTGCCAGTGCCTCGGGGACGGTCTACGAGCAGTACTTC.

The chain joins TRBV13 to TRBJ1-5; D not certain. Trimming cost V 4 bases and J 7 bases, with 8 bases left between them. Germline CDR1 is PRHDT and CDR2 is FYEKMQ (reference sequence). There are 12 residues in the CDR3. The DNA of the CDR3 is TGTGCCAGCAGCTCTAGAGGCCAGCCCCAGCATTTT. It specifies CASSSRGQPQHF.

This sequence joins TRBV2 and TRBJ2-7; D is unresolved. Germline V gene data show CDR1 as SNHLY and CDR2 as FYNNEI. The germline V and J ends were trimmed by 5 bases and 4 bases, with 6 bases remaining between them. CDR3 length equals 11 residues. The CDR3 nucleotides read TGTGCCAGCAGTACTTTATACGAGCAGTACTTC. Its translation is CASSTLYEQYF.

This sequence joins TRBV5-1 and TRBJ2-5, with TRBD1 identical over 11 bases. Germline loops: CDR1 SGHRS, CDR2 YFSETQ. Trimming at V came to 4 bases and at J to 4 bases, leaving 9 bases not matched to a gene. This CDR3 is built from 16 residues. The CDR3 protein is CASSRGPGQGGETQYF. CDR3 nucleotides: TGCGCCAGCAGCCGCGGACCGGGACAGGGGGGAGAGACCCAGTACTTC.

The chain couples TRBV10-3 to TRBJ1-1; D perhaps matches TRBD1 (6 bases). The length of the CDR3 is 14 residues. The ends were cut back, 6 bases at V and 1 base at J, with 12 bases in the middle. Germline CDR1 is ENHRY and CDR2 is SYGVKD. The CDR3 loop is CAISRTAENTEAFF. The CDR3 bases are TGTGCCATCAGCCGGACAGCTGAGAACACTGAAGCTTTCTTT.

This clone has a single count. The chain joins TRBV5-8 to TRBJ2-3; no clear D gene. Germline-derived CDR1 and CDR2 are SGHTS and YDEGEE. With 3 bases removed from V and 6 bases from J, the gap between germline ends came to 8 bases. This CDR3 region has 12 residues. This CDR3 reads CASSSGRDTQYF. The CDR3 nucleotides read TGTGCCAGCAGCTCAGGACGGGATACGCAGTATTTT. Full variable domain (outside the CDR3, taken from reference TRBV5-8 and TRBJ2-3): EAGVTQSPTHLIKTRGQQATLRCSPISGHTSVYWYQQALGLGLQFLLWYDEGEERNRGNFPPRFSGRQFPNYSSELNVNALELEDSALYLCASSSGRDTQYFGPGTRLTVL.

The DNA of the CDR3 is TGTGCCAGCAGCTCACTAGACAGGGGCTTATCCTACGAGCAGTACTTC. Translated: CASSSLDRGLSYEQYF. The gene calls are TRBV7-2 and TRBJ2-7; 8 bases align to TRBD1. Germline lookup yields CDR1 SGHTA and CDR2 FQGNSA. The CDR3 spans 16 residues. V dropped 4 bases and J dropped 1; count of bases not matched to a gene: 9.

The J gene is TRBJ1-5, the V gene TRBV4-1; a weak D match, TRBD1 (5 bases). V was trimmed by 3 bases and J by 9 bases, leaving 18 bases between them. The CDR3 is made up of 15 amino acids. Germline V gives CDR1 MGHRA, CDR2 YSYEKL. This CDR3 reads CASSQYDSPTLPQHF. The CDR3 nucleotides read TGCGCCAGCAGCCAGTATGACAGCCCCACTTTGCCCCAGCATTTT.

The chain combines TRBV10-3 with TRBJ2-5; D assignment may be TRBD1 or TRBD2 (5 bases each). The last part of the DNA fits TRBJ2-7 better; the J call may be wrong. This CDR3 comprises 14 residues. The germline CDR1 and CDR2 sequences are ENHRY and SYGVKD. The CDR3 nucleotides are TGTGCCATCAGTGAGGCCAGGGAGTACAACGAGCAGTACTTC. Its protein product is CAISEAREYNEQYF.

This chain uses TRBV18 with TRBJ2-7; TRBD2 might be the D (5 bases). This CDR3 comprises 12 residues. V was cut by 3 bases and J by 4 bases, with 7 bases left in between. Germline loops: CDR1 KGHSH, CDR2 LQKENI. The CDR3 is CASSPSVYEQYF. In DNA form, the CDR3 reads TGTGCCAGCTCACCTAGCGTATACGAGCAGTACTTC.

V usage is TRBV6-5 and J usage is TRBJ2-7, with D possibly called TRBD1 or TRBD2 (6 bases each). V was shortened by 2 bases and J by 1 base, with 12 bases between the two germline ends. The CDR3 has 15 amino acids. Germline V gives CDR1 MNHEY, CDR2 SVGAGI. Here the CDR3 reads CASSYRGDGSYEQYF. The DNA of the CDR3 is TGTGCCAGCAGTTACAGGGGGGACGGATCCTACGAGCAGTACTTC.

The gene calls are TRBV27 and TRBJ1-2; TRBD1 aligns across 10 bases. This CDR3 region has 16 residues. Per germline, CDR1 MNHEY and CDR2 SMNVEV (reference sequence). The V and J ends lost 5 bases and 2 bases, in that order; junction bases with no gene match: 8. Here the CDR3 reads CASSRVTGGGNYGYTF. CDR3 sequence (DNA): TGTGCCAGCAGTAGAGTGACAGGGGGCGGAAACTATGGCTACACCTTC.

V and J are TRBV29-1 and TRBJ1-4; weak D call: TRBD1 (6 bases). The CDR3 runs to 12 residues. V was pared by 4 bases and J by 7 bases, with 10 bases between. Germline values: CDR1 SQVTM, CDR2 ANQGSEA. The CDR3 region is CSVAQGSEKLFF. The DNA of the CDR3 is TGCAGCGTTGCCCAGGGGAGTGAAAAACTGTTTTTT.

In this sample, this clone turned up once. This sequence joins TRBV19 and TRBJ1-2; no clear D gene. The CDR3 length is 15 residues. Trimming stripped 3 bases from V and 6 bases from J, with 17 bases between. From germline, CDR1 is LNHDA and CDR2 SQIVND (reference sequence). The CDR3 nucleotides are TGTGCCAGTAGTATTACCTTGAGGTTACGGAATGGCTACACCTTC. Amino acids: CASSITLRLRNGYTF.

This clone has at least ten counts. The CDR3 loop reads CASTPEGGITLRDEQFF. The CDR3 nucleotides are TGTGCCAGCACTCCTGAGGGCGGGATCACTCTTAGAGATGAGCAGTTCTTC. V gene TRBV28 combines with J gene TRBJ2-1; D is possibly TRBD2 (6 bases). Germline-derived CDR1 and CDR2 are MDHEN and SYDVKM. This CDR3 spans 17 amino acids. Trimming removed 7 bases at V and 8 bases at J, with 27 bases between.

This clone was counted between two and nine times. The J gene is TRBJ2-7, the V gene TRBV15, with D hard to call. The CDR3 spans 13 residues. Per the germline V gene, CDR1 is LNHNV and CDR2 is YYDKDF (reference sequence). With 0 bases removed from V and 3 bases from J, the gap between germline ends came to 6 bases. DNA of the CDR3: TGTGCCACCAGCAGAGACAAGATCTACGAGCAGTACTTC. It encodes CATSRDKIYEQYF.

V and J are TRBV28 and TRBJ2-7; D assignment may be TRBD1 or TRBD2 (5 bases each). Germline V gene lookup returns CDR1 MDHEN and CDR2 SYDVKM. This CDR3 region has 15 residues. The V gene lost 6 bases and the J gene lost 0 bases, with 15 bases spanning the gap. CDR3 nucleotides: TGTGCCAGCAGAACTGGGGACGGATCCTCCTACGAGCAGTACTTC. Protein product: CASRTGDGSSYEQYF.

The chain recombines TRBV7-2 with TRBJ1-6; TRBD1 matches at 7 bases. Germline CDR1 reads SGHTA; CDR2 reads FQGNSA. Unmatched junction bases numbered 5, after V lost 1 base and J lost 5 bases. The CDR3 spans 16 residues. The CDR3 coding sequence is TGTGCCAGCAGCTTAGTGGCGGGACAGAATAATTCACCCCTCCACTTT. Encoded protein: CASSLVAGQNNSPLHF.